These T cell receptor beta chains were read from a single sample in a study of blood T cell repertoires in COVID-19. Assay: immunoSEQ multiplex PCR; the TCRdb copy retains only in-frame clones and omits some. The table records nearly 200,000 clones, about 86% of them present only once. Sequenced material: peripheral blood. The receptors here all came from a woman aged 70-85 years with acute or convalescent COVID-19. Each CDR3 is given with its conserved first and last residue. A D gene is named only where the DNA matches it firmly. The size field is filled for only some rows; it gives once, few, many or a size class.

j_gene	v_gene	abundance	d_gene	CDR3nt	CDR3aa
TRBJ2-1	TRBV3-1/TRBV3-2	once	TRBD2	TGTGCCAGCAGCCAAATTAGCGGGGGCTACAATGAGCAGTTCTTC	CASSQISGGYNEQFF
TRBJ1-5	TRBV6-2/TRBV6-3	-	-	TGTGCCAGCAGTTACTACAGGGTTAATCAGCCCCAGCATTTT	CASSYYRVNQPQHF
TRBJ1-1	TRBV18	-	TRBD1	TGTGCCACCACCTTTACAGGGGGCACTGAAGCTTTCTTT	CATTFTGGTEAFF
TRBJ1-1	TRBV28	-	-	TGTGCCAGCAGCCGAGGGGGCACTGAAGCTTTCTTT	CASSRGGTEAFF
TRBJ1-2	TRBV7-9	once	TRBD1	TGTGCCAGCAGCTTAGACAGGGGCCATGGCTACACCTTC	CASSLDRGHGYTF
TRBJ2-5	TRBV19	-	-	TGTGCCAGTAGTGCGCTTCAAGAGACCCAGTACTTC	CASSALQETQYF
TRBJ2-2	TRBV7-9	-	TRBD2	TGTGCCAGCAGCCCAATCATGGGGGGACTAGTGATCGGGGAGCTGTTTTTT	CASSPIMGGLVIGELFF
TRBJ1-6	TRBV27	-	TRBD1	TGTGCCAGCAGTTTAGAGGGGGCGCGTTCACCCCTCCACTTT	CASSLEGARSPLHF
TRBJ2-1	TRBV10-1	-	TRBD2	TGCGCCAGCAGTGGACTAGCGGGGGTAGGTGAGCAGTTCTTC	CASSGLAGVGEQFF
TRBJ1-2	TRBV19	-	TRBD1	TGTGCCAGTAGCATCAACAGGGGCGACTATGGCTACACCTTC	CASSINRGDYGYTF
TRBJ2-3	TRBV3-1/TRBV3-2	-	TRBD2	TGTGCCAGCAGCCAAGGGCCGACGGGAGGGCCCATGTGGTATACGCAGTATTTT	CASSQGPTGGPMWYTQYF
TRBJ1-6	TRBV10-3	-	TRBD1	TGTGCCATCAGCAGGGACAGCTCCTATAATTCACCCCTCCACTTT	CAISRDSSYNSPLHF
TRBJ2-1	TRBV19	-	TRBD2	TGTGCCAGTAGCTTCAGCGGGATGGCGTTCTTC	CASSFSGMAFF